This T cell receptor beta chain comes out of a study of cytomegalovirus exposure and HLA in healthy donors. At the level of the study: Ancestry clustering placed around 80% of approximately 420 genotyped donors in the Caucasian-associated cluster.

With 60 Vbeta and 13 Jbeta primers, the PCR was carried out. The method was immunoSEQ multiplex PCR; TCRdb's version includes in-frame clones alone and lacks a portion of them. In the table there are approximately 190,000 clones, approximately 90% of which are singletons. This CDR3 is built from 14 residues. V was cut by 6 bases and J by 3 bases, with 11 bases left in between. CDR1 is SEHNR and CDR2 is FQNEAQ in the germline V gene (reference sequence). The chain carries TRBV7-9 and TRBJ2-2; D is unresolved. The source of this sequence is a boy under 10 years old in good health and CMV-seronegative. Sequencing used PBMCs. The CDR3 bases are TGTGCCAGCAGTCCGTCCACATACACCGGGGAGCTGTTTTTT. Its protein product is CASSPSTYTGELFF.